This T cell receptor (beta chain) came from a study of vaccination effects on CD4 cells after COVID-19. Antigen-specific CD4+ T cell clonotypes were called by their expansion after viral peptide-pool culture in ViraFEST. With approximately ten days of culture completed, CD4+ T cells were isolated. Two doses of BNT162b2 or mRNA-1273 vaccine were administered to participants. Replacing half the medium with IL-2 medium was done on days 3 and 7. Germline V gene lookup returns CDR1 KGHDR and CDR2 SFDVKD. The CDR3 loop spans 14 amino acids. V lost 6 bases to trimming and J lost 2 bases; unmatched junction nucleotides: 4. TCRdb's table, derived via immunoSEQ multiplex PCR, lists solely in-frame clones and lacks some. Seen here are roughly 70,000 clones, 74% observed once, and the top ten hold roughly 1.5%. As to this clone: What it recognizes is unknown.

The material sequenced was CD4+ T cells from PBMCs cultured with HCoV-229E spike peptides, taken after COVID-19 vaccination. The TCR was taken from a human donor who received a COVID-19 vaccine. V is TRBV24-1 and J is TRBJ2-3; 7 nucleotides align to TRBD1. In DNA, the CDR3 is TGTGCCACCAGTTCGACAGGGTCCACAGATACGCAGTATTTT. Amino acids: CATSSTGSTDTQYF.